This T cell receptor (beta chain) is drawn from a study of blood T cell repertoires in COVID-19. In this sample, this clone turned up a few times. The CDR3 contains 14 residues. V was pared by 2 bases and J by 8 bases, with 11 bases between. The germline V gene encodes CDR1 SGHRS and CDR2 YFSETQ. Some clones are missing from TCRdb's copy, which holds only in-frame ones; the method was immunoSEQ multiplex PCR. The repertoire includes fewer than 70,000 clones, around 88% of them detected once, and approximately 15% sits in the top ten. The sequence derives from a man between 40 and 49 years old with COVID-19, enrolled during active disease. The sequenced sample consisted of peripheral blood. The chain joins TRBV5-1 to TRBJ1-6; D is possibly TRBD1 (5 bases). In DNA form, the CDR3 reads TGCGCCAGCAGCTTTCAGGGTGGGGATTCACCCCTCCACTTT. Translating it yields CASSFQGGDSPLHF.